Each of the 17 T cell receptor beta chains below was sequenced from the same sample in a study of shared clonotypes between healthy human individuals (dated by TCRdb to about 2020). Library generation was performed with the immunoSEQ multiplex PCR assay. What TCRdb holds here is the immuneACCESS table cut down to in-frame rearrangements. Part of the clones is not present; checked against another copy, under half of the missing clones reflect an unresolved V gene, and the others are unexplained. The table for this sample lists about 610,000 clones; around 97% of them were counted only once. Clones ranked in the top ten supply around 0.058% of the sample. Sequencing used naive CD4+ T cells sorted from blood. The cell subset or site label for this specimen denotes: CD45RA+ positively selected. All receptors derive from a woman under 40 in good health.

The chain has TRBV11-3 and TRBJ2-1; 11 nucleotides match TRBD1. J was trimmed by 9 bases and V by 5 bases; bases with no gene match: 12. The CDR3 contains 16 residues. The germline V gene has CDR1 SGHNT and CDR2 YENEEA. CDR3 loop: CASSPNTGQGVIEQFF. The CDR3 DNA sequence: TGTGCCAGCAGCCCTAACACGGGACAGGGGGTTATTGAGCAGTTCTTC.

The gene calls are TRBV5-1 and TRBJ2-5; tentatively, D is TRBD2 (6 bases). Germline V gives CDR1 SGHRS, CDR2 YFSETQ. There are 14 residues in the CDR3. Trimming shortened V by 2 bases and J by 5 bases, and 13 bases separated the two germline ends. CDR3 region: CASSLAFAGETQYF. In DNA form, the CDR3 reads TGCGCCAGCAGCTTAGCATTCGCGGGGGAGACCCAGTACTTC.

This chain's CDR3 is CASSPVGPNEETQYF. The CDR3 DNA is TGTGCCAGCTCACCAGTCGGACCCAATGAAGAGACCCAGTACTTC. The gene calls are TRBV18 and TRBJ2-5; D not certain. This CDR3 is 15 amino acids long. The germline V gene has CDR1 KGHSH and CDR2 LQKENI. Between the trimmed V and J ends, which lost 2 bases and 3 bases, there was a span of 13 bases.

The chain carries TRBV7-6 and TRBJ2-7; D not certain. This CDR3 comprises 15 residues. Per the germline V gene, CDR1 is SGHVS and CDR2 is FNYEAQ. Deletions cut 1 base from V and 0 bases from J, with 10 bases between. DNA for the CDR3: TGTGCCAGCAGCTTAGGGGTTGCGCCCTCCTACGAGCAGTACTTC. Translated, it gives CASSLGVAPSYEQYF.

The V and J genes are TRBV28 and TRBJ2-7, with D possibly matching TRBD2 (6 bases). Germline V gene sequence: CDR1 MDHEN, CDR2 SYDVKM. The CDR3 extends over 16 amino acids. V was shortened by 3 bases and J by 0 bases, with 15 bases between the two germline ends. CDR3 sequence (DNA): TGTGCCAGCAGTTTCGGTGGCGAGCGGGTCTCCTACGAGCAGTACTTC. This sequence encodes CASSFGGERVSYEQYF. Looking up the rest from reference TRBV28 and TRBJ2-7 gives the full variable domain: DVKVTQSSRYLVKRTGEKVFLECVQDMDHENMFWYRQDPGLGLRLIYFSYDVKMKEKGDIPEGYSVSREKKERFSLILESASTNQTSMYLCASSFGGERVSYEQYFGPGTRLTVT.

The rearrangement joins TRBV28 to TRBJ2-7; D gene ambiguous. In germline, CDR1 is MDHEN, CDR2 SYDVKM. The V end was cut by 8 bases, the J end by 7 bases, with 18 bases between. CDR3 length: 13 residues. CDR3 DNA: TGTGCCAGCGAAAGGACGGAACCGCCGGAGCAGTACTTC. It yields the protein CASERTEPPEQYF.

The gene calls are TRBV6-1 and TRBJ2-4, with TRBD1 as a possible D gene (5 bases). The CDR3 runs 14 residues. Germline values: CDR1 MNHNS, CDR2 SASEGT. V shed 6 bases and J shed 2 bases, with 11 bases lying between them. CDR3 residues: CASRTTVSKNIQYF. The CDR3 DNA reads as TGTGCCAGCAGGACGACAGTTTCCAAAAACATTCAGTACTTC.

This clone was seen only once. The chain couples TRBV28 to TRBJ1-5; no definite D call. CDR3 size: 17 residues. CDR1 is MDHEN, CDR2 SYDVKM, per germline. V was clipped by 5 bases and J by 4 bases, with 21 bases between them. CDR3 loop: CASSPQAAKALNQPQHF. Here the CDR3 DNA reads TGTGCCAGCAGTCCCCAGGCAGCGAAGGCCTTAAATCAGCCCCAGCATTTT.

Note on this clone: Germline and junction disagree at one end, which may indicate a read error. The chain joins TRBV6-6 to TRBJ2-1; either TRBD1 or TRBD2 may fit D (5 bases each). This CDR3 has 13 residues. The germline V gene has CDR1 MNHNY and CDR2 SVGAGI (reference sequence). The CDR3 reads CASSYPGDLEKFF. CDR3 sequence (DNA): TGTGCCAGCAGTTACCCCGGGGACCTTGAGAAGTTCTTC.

This rearrangement joins TRBV9 to TRBJ1-2, with D maybe TRBD1 (6 bases). This CDR3 has 14 amino acids. V shed 0 bases and J shed 3 bases, with 9 bases lying between them. Germline V gene sequence: CDR1 SGDLS, CDR2 YYNGEE. CDR3 sequence: CASSVGTAYYGYTF. The CDR3 coding sequence is TGTGCCAGCAGCGTAGGGACAGCTTACTATGGCTACACCTTC.

This rearrangement joins TRBV28 to TRBJ1-2, with D maybe TRBD1 (5 bases). CDR3 length equals 13 residues. V gave up 2 bases and J gave up 5 bases, with 9 bases separating them. Germline V gene sequence: CDR1 MDHEN, CDR2 SYDVKM. CDR3 in DNA: TGTGCCAGCAGTTTAGGGGGACCGTATGGCTACACCTTC. This encodes CASSLGGPYGYTF.

The chain couples TRBV5-1 to TRBJ1-4; 9 bases are shared with TRBD1. Germline CDR1 reads SGHRS; CDR2 reads YFSETQ. This CDR3 is 15 amino acids long. Germline trimming cut 4 bases from V and 7 bases from J; bases unmatched to any gene: 8. This chain's CDR3 is CASSDGTGPFEKLFF. DNA for the CDR3: TGCGCCAGCAGCGACGGGACAGGGCCGTTTGAAAAACTGTTTTTT. Together with reference TRBV5-1 and TRBJ1-4, the CDR3 gives the full variable domain: KAGVTQTPRYLIKTRGQQVTLSCSPISGHRSVSWYQQTPGQGLQFLFEYFSETQRNKGNFPGRFSGRQFSNSRSEMNVSTLELGDSALYLCASSDGTGPFEKLFFGSGTQLSVL.

J is TRBJ2-5 and V is TRBV5-4; 13 nucleotides match TRBD2. The CDR3 has 19 residues. CDR1 and CDR2 from the germline V gene are SGHNT and YYREEE (reference sequence). Germline trimming cut 1 base from V and 5 bases from J; bases unmatched to any gene: 14. Written as DNA, the CDR3 is TGTGCCAGCAGCTTGCCGCTCGGACTAGCGGGAGTTGAAGGGGAGACCCAGTACTTC. This translates into CASSLPLGLAGVEGETQYF.

Only one count was recorded for this clone. This chain joins TRBV28 and TRBJ2-4; tentative D call: TRBD1 (6 bases). The CDR3 consists of 15 residues. Germline CDR1 reads MDHEN; CDR2 reads SYDVKM. V was clipped by 6 bases and J by 9 bases, with 21 bases between them. CDR3 sequence (DNA): TGTGCCAGCAGCTCACCGGGACAAGGTCTGAGCATTCAGTACTTC. Protein sequence: CASSSPGQGLSIQYF.

V usage is TRBV20-1 and J usage is TRBJ2-7, with D perhaps TRBD1 (6 bases). The CDR3 runs 11 residues. Germline V lookup: CDR1 DFQATT, CDR2 SNEGSKA (reference sequence). The V and J ends lost 5 bases and 3 bases respectively, with 8 bases between them. The CDR3 reads CSAGQFYEQYF. The CDR3 DNA is TGCAGTGCTGGACAGTTCTACGAGCAGTACTTC.

The chain couples TRBV6-5 to TRBJ1-5, with D perhaps matching TRBD1 (5 bases). CDR1 MNHEY and CDR2 SVGAGI come from the germline V gene. The CDR3 sequence is 11 residues long. V lost 10 bases, J lost 7 bases, and 11 bases lay in between. Written as DNA, the CDR3 is TGTGCCACAAGGGGTCGGCAGCCCCAGCATTTT. Translated, it gives CATRGRQPQHF.

V gene TRBV19 combines with J gene TRBJ1-5, with TRBD1 as a possible D gene (5 bases). Trimming removed 7 bases from V and 2 bases from J, with 15 bases in between. This CDR3 contains 15 residues. Per the germline V gene, CDR1 is LNHDA and CDR2 is SQIVND (reference sequence). The CDR3 DNA sequence: TGTGCCAGTACCCCACTGGGGGACGGCAATCAGCCCCAGCATTTT. Translation gives CASTPLGDGNQPQHF. The variable domain in full, completed from reference TRBV19 and TRBJ1-5, reads DGGITQSPKYLFRKEGQNVTLSCEQNLNHDAMYWYRQDPGQGLRLIYYSQIVNDFQKGDIAEGYSVSREKKESFPLTVTSAQKNPTAFYLCASTPLGDGNQPQHFGDGTRLSIL.